The rows below give T cell receptor beta chains drawn from one sample of a study of blood T cells in healthy people across ages. A single record per CDR3 protein comes from TCRdb applying MiXCR to the 5' RACE reads. The sample lists roughly 1,800,000 distinct CDR3 sequences; about 50% were seen once. Sequenced: blood. These receptors originate from a woman aged 40 to 55 in good health. Both conserved end residues are part of each CDR3. A D gene is named only where the DNA matches it firmly. Size tells how often a clone was seen (once, few, many) or the class of an expanded clone, and some rows leave it out.

j_call,v_call,clone_size,d_call,cdr3_nt,cdr3_aa
TRBJ1-2,TRBV4-3,few,TRBD1,TGCGCCAGCAGCCTACTACAGGGGGCCAACTATGGCTACACCTTC,CASSLLQGANYGYTF
TRBJ2-1,TRBV5-1,.,TRBD1,TGCGCCAGCAGCGCCGGCAGGGGGTATGAGCAGTTCTTC,CASSAGRGYEQFF
TRBJ1-1,TRBV6-5,few,TRBD1,TGTGCCAGCAGTACAGGGACAGGGTCCTCGAACACTGAAGCTTTCTTT,CASSTGTGSSNTEAFF
TRBJ1-2,TRBV5-1,.,TRBD1,TGCGCCAGCAGCTTGGGTTCTGACAGGGACGGCTATGGCTACACCTTC,CASSLGSDRDGYGYTF
TRBJ2-5,TRBV6-2/TRBV6-3,few,.,TGTGCCAGCAGCGCCCCGTGGGAGCGAGAGACCCAGTACTTC,CASSAPWERETQYF
TRBJ2-5,TRBV12-2,.,.,TGTGCAAGTCGCCTAGGGACTAGCGGGCCTCGGGAGACCCAGTACTTC,CASRLGTSGPRETQYF
TRBJ1-1,TRBV3-1,.,.,TGTGCCAGCAGCCGAGAAGGACCAAGGGGCGCTTTCTTT,CASSREGPRGAFF
TRBJ2-3,TRBV7-2,few,TRBD2,TGTGCCAGCAGCCTCCACCGCACTAGCGGGGGGATAGATACGCAGTATTTT,CASSLHRTSGGIDTQYF
TRBJ1-2,TRBV6-6,.,TRBD1,TGTGCCACCCGGGACAGGGACTTCTATGGCTACACCTTC,CATRDRDFYGYTF
TRBJ2-1,TRBV15,few,TRBD2,TGTGCCACCAGCCCCGACAGGGCTAGCGGGGGGTACAATGAGCAGTTCTTC,CATSPDRASGGYNEQFF
TRBJ2-1,TRBV24-1,.,TRBD2,TGTGCCACCAGTGACGGGCTAGCGGGGGGGATACATGAGCAGTTCTTC,CATSDGLAGGIHEQFF
TRBJ1-5,TRBV3-1,few,.,TGTGCCAGCAGCCGTGGGGGAGGAAGCAATCAGCCCCAGCATTTT,CASSRGGGSNQPQHF
TRBJ2-1,TRBV20-1,.,.,TGCAGTGCTGAATGGGGAGTGGGCGAGCAGTTCTTC,CSAEWGVGEQFF
TRBJ2-6,TRBV6-5,.,TRBD1,TGTGCCAGCAGTTGGCCCATTAAGGACAGGGGATTCGCTGGGGCCAACGTCCTGACTTTC,CASSWPIKDRGFAGANVLTF
TRBJ1-4,TRBV14,.,TRBD1,TGTGCCAGCAGCCAACCGGGACAGGGTGTCGCTAATGAAAAACTGTTTTTT,CASSQPGQGVANEKLFF
TRBJ2-1,TRBV20-1,.,.,TGCAGCGCTAGGCGGGACTTAAGCGAATACAATGAGCAGTTCTTC,CSARRDLSEYNEQFF
TRBJ2-5,TRBV6-6,.,TRBD2,TGTGCCAGCATTGCTAGCGGGGTGCGACAAGAGACCCAGTACTTC,CASIASGVRQETQYF
TRBJ2-3,TRBV7-2,many,.,TGTGCCAGCAGCTTAGGACCATACACAGATACGCAGTATTTT,CASSLGPYTDTQYF
TRBJ2-1,TRBV10-3,.,TRBD2,TGTGCCATCGGGACTAGCGGGGGGTTATACTACAATGAGCAGTTCTTC,CAIGTSGGLYYNEQFF
TRBJ2-5,TRBV27,.,TRBD1,TGTGCCAGCAGACCGAAGGGGGCACTGGTCCAAGAGACCCAGTACTTC,CASRPKGALVQETQYF
TRBJ2-7,TRBV6-1,many,TRBD1,TGTGCCAGCAGTGAGCGGACAGGTTTATCCTACGAGCAGTACTTC,CASSERTGLSYEQYF
TRBJ2-3,TRBV7-2,.,.,TGTGCCAGCAGCTCTAGGGACCACTACACAGATACGCAGTATTTT,CASSSRDHYTDTQYF
TRBJ1-2,TRBV4-3,.,.,TGCGCCAGCAGCCACGTAAAGGCGGGGAATTATGGCTACACCTTC,CASSHVKAGNYGYTF
TRBJ2-4,TRBV29-1,.,TRBD1,TGCAGCGTTGTGGGACAGGGGAATTTCAAAAACATTCAGTACTTC,CSVVGQGNFKNIQYF
TRBJ1-4,TRBV18,.,.,TGTGCCAGCTCAGCGACCCGGACGGCCGATAATGAAAAACTGTTTTTT,CASSATRTADNEKLFF
TRBJ2-4,TRBV11-2,.,.,TGTGCCAGCAGCACACCTCTCGGAGCGGGAAACATTCAGTACTTC,CASSTPLGAGNIQYF
TRBJ1-6,TRBV7-2,.,TRBD1,TGTGCCAGCAGCTTAGAGGCAGCGGCAGGGGGATTTTCACCCCCCCACTTT,CASSLEAAAGGFSPPHF